The 15 T cell receptor beta chains below come from one sample, sequenced in a study of shared clonotypes between healthy human individuals. TCRdb keeps only in-frame clones here, not all; method: immunoSEQ multiplex PCR. The sample has about 2.4 million clones, 80% to 95% seen once; the top ten hold 0.36%. The sequenced sample consisted of naive CD4+ T cells from PBMCs. Specified subset: CD45RA+ positively selected. These receptors were collected from a man between 18 and 35 years old in good health. Some clones in this sample may be carry-over from other donors' samples.

For this clone: In the same sample, other DNA sequences code for this CDR3. The chain couples TRBV29-1 to TRBJ1-1; 7 bases fit TRBD1. The CDR3 sequence is 13 residues long. Germline trimming cut 3 bases from V and 1 base from J; bases unmatched to any gene: 2. CDR1 and CDR2 (germline): SQVTM, ANQGSEA. As DNA, the CDR3 is TGCAGCGTTGACGCAGGGGGGAACACTGAAGCTTTCTTT. Translated, it gives CSVDAGGNTEAFF.

The chain couples TRBV9 to TRBJ2-3, with a weak D call TRBD1 (5 bases). V lost 3 bases, J lost 3 bases, and 20 bases lay in between. This CDR3 has 17 residues. Germline V CDR1 and CDR2: SGDLS, YYNGEE. DNA of the CDR3: TGTGCCAGCAGCGGGGGTTGGGGCGAAGGGTCGACAGATACGCAGTATTTT. Amino acids: CASSGGWGEGSTDTQYF.

The genes are TRBV5-1 and TRBJ1-1; D call uncertain. Trimming shortened V by 3 bases and J by 8 bases, and 20 bases separated the two germline ends. The CDR3 loop spans 15 amino acids. Germline CDR1 is SGHRS and CDR2 is YFSETQ. The CDR3 DNA is TGCGCCAGCAGCTCCACCCCCACTGATTTGAAGGAAGCTTTCTTT. Amino acid sequence: CASSSTPTDLKEAFF.

The chain recombines TRBV30 with TRBJ1-1, with a tentative D call TRBD1 (6 bases). Germline assignment: CDR1 GTSNPN and CDR2 SVGIG (reference sequence). There are 15 residues in the CDR3. Trimming stripped 4 bases from V and 11 bases from J, with 26 bases between. In DNA, the CDR3 is TGTGCCTGGAACACCTTGCAGGGGTTCAGGCGGATGGCTTTCTTT. Protein sequence: CAWNTLQGFRRMAFF.

This clone appeared once. This rearrangement joins TRBV6-5 to TRBJ2-1; 8 bases are a match to TRBD2. V shed 0 bases and J 14 bases; nucleotides not matched to a gene: 9. The length of the CDR3 is 14 residues. Germline V gene lookup returns CDR1 MNHEY and CDR2 SVGAGI. CDR3 nucleotide sequence: TGTGCCAGCAGTTACTCCCCGGGACTAGAATCTGAGTTCTTC. It yields the protein CASSYSPGLESEFF.

This chain joins TRBV9 and TRBJ2-4; no reliable D call. The CDR3 extends over 17 amino acids. Germline V lookup: CDR1 SGDLS, CDR2 YYNGEE. V shed 0 bases and J shed 3 bases, with 16 bases lying between them. The CDR3 sequence: CASSVGPSPGGKNIQYF. As DNA, the CDR3 is TGTGCCAGCAGCGTAGGCCCCTCACCCGGCGGCAAAAACATTCAGTACTTC.

The V and J genes are TRBV2 and TRBJ2-1; TRBD1 matches 9 bases. V lost 5 bases and J lost 1; bases outside the gene matches: 6. The germline CDR1 and CDR2 sequences are SNHLY and FYNNEI. The CDR3 contains 16 residues. CDR3 sequence reads: CASSSQTGGSYNEQFF. The CDR3 coding sequence is TGTGCCAGCAGTTCCCAGACAGGGGGGTCCTACAATGAGCAGTTCTTC.

The chain uses TRBV7-7 and TRBJ2-3; 10 nucleotides line up with TRBD1. Germline loops: CDR1 SSHAT, CDR2 FNYEAQ (reference sequence). Trimming cost V 4 bases and J 5 bases; bases outside gene matches: 6. The CDR3 sequence is 15 residues long. The CDR3 region has the DNA TGTGCCAGCAGCTCCGGACAGGGGGAAGTAGATACGCAGTATTTT. This codes for CASSSGQGEVDTQYF.

With respect to this clone: This same CDR3 is encoded by further DNA sequences in the sample. V gene TRBV7-2 combines with J gene TRBJ2-5; D is perhaps TRBD1 or TRBD2 (5 bases each). V was clipped by 5 bases and J by 5 bases, with 12 bases between them. Germline V lookup: CDR1 SGHTA, CDR2 FQGNSA. The CDR3 length is 13 residues. CDR3 DNA sequence: TGTGCCAGCAGCCGGGCCTGGGGGGAGACCCAGTACTTC. Translating it yields CASSRAWGETQYF.

This clone was seen more than once but under ten times. The chain joins TRBV6-1 to TRBJ1-1, with D tentatively TRBD1 (5 bases). Germline V gives CDR1 MNHNS, CDR2 SASEGT. The CDR3 covers 11 residues. V lost 6 bases and J 6 bases, leaving 8 bases between the germline ends. The CDR3 loop is CASRETAEAFF. The CDR3 DNA sequence: TGTGCCAGCAGGGAGACAGCTGAAGCTTTCTTT.

V usage is TRBV7-2 and J usage is TRBJ2-1; 8 bases are a match to TRBD2. J gave up 9 bases and V 2 bases, and 9 bases lay outside the gene matches. Germline V CDR1 and CDR2: SGHTA, FQGNSA. CDR3 length equals 15 residues. This CDR3 is CASSLIVAGLGEQFF. The CDR3, as DNA: TGTGCCAGCAGCTTAATTGTAGCGGGATTGGGTGAGCAGTTCTTC.

The genes are TRBV6-1 and TRBJ2-1; D gene uncertain. CDR1 and CDR2 from the germline V gene are MNHNS and SASEGT. The CDR3 totals 16 residues. Trimming took 4 bases from V and 0 from J, leaving 13 bases between them. CDR3 nucleotides: TGTGCCAGCAGTGCCCAGACTGCGAGCTCCTACAATGAGCAGTTCTTC. It translates to CASSAQTASSYNEQFF.

V is TRBV9 and J is TRBJ1-1; the match to TRBD1 covers 8 bases. Germline lookup yields CDR1 SGDLS and CDR2 YYNGEE. V was clipped by 0 bases and J by 4 bases; unmatched bases: 8. CDR3 length: 16 amino acids. CDR3 nucleotide sequence: TGTGCCAGCAGCGTAGATCGGACAGGGCCGGCCACTGAAGCTTTCTTT. It specifies CASSVDRTGPATEAFF.

In regard to this clone: The identical CDR3 is also encoded by other nucleotide sequences in the sample. The genes are TRBV5-1 and TRBJ2-1; 9 nucleotides align to TRBD2. This CDR3 has 15 residues. After removal of 0 bases from V and 7 bases from J, the junction contained 5 bases not matched to a gene. The germline CDR1 and CDR2 sequences are SGHRS and YFSETQ. In DNA, the CDR3 is TGCGCCAGCAGCTTGGGGCTAGCGGGAATAAATGAGCAGTTCTTC. Translating it yields CASSLGLAGINEQFF.

V and J are TRBV2 and TRBJ2-1; D remains unclear. The CDR3 contains 11 residues. V lost 6 bases and J 9 bases, leaving 9 bases between the germline ends. Germline V gene lookup returns CDR1 SNHLY and CDR2 FYNNEI. As DNA, the CDR3 is TGTGCCAGCAGACCCCTCGGTGAGCAGTTCTTC. Its protein product is CASRPLGEQFF. The variable domain in full, with the rest retrieved from reference TRBV2 and TRBJ2-1, is EPEVTQTPSHQVTQMGQEVILRCVPISNHLYFYWYRQILGQKVEFLVSFYNNEISEKSEIFDDQFSVERPDGSNFTLKIRSTKLEDSAMYFCASRPLGEQFFGPGTRLTVL.